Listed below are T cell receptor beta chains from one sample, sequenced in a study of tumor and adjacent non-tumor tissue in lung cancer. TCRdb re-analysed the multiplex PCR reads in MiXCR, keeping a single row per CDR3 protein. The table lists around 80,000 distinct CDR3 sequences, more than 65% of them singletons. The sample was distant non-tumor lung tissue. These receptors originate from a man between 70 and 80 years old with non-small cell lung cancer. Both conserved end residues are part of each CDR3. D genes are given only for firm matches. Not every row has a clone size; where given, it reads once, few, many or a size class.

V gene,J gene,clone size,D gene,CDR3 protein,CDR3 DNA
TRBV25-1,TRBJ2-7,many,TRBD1,CASSEWTGEQYF,TGTGCCAGCAGTGAATGGACAGGGGAGCAGTACTTC
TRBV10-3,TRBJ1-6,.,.,CAISDHLTAYSPLHF,TGTGCCATCAGTGATCATTTGACGGCGTACTCACCCCTCCACTTT
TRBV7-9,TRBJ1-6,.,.,CASSLARGYNSPLYF,TGTGCCAGCAGCTTAGCAAGGGGCTATAATTCACCCCTCTACTTT
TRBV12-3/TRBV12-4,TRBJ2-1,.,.,CASTLRVGKEQFF,TGTGCCAGTACCCTGCGGGTTGGCAAAGAGCAGTTCTTC
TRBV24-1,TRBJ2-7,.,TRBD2,CATSPSLSGLTYEQYF,TGTGCCACCAGTCCATCCCTTAGCGGGTTAACCTACGAGCAGTACTTC
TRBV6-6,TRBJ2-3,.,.,CASSYGTDTQYF,TGTGCCAGCAGTTACGGCACAGATACGCAGTATTTT
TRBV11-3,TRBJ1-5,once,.,CASSQDSHSNQPQHF,TGTGCCAGCAGTCAGGACAGCCATAGCAATCAGCCCCAGCATTTT
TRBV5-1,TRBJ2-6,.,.,CASSLGGHGANILTF,TGCGCCAGCAGCTTGGGCGGGCACGGGGCCAACATCCTGACTTTC
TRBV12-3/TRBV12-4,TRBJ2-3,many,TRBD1,CASSPGGVDTQYF,TGTGCCAGCAGTCCAGGGGGCGTCGATACGCAGTATTTT
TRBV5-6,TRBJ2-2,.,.,CASSLGIGNSGGELFF,TGTGCCAGCAGCTTAGGAATCGGGAACTCAGGCGGGGAGCTATTTTTT
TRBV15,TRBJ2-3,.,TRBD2,CATSRLAGPTDTQYF,TGTGCCACCAGCAGATTAGCGGGCCCCACAGATACGCAGTATTTT
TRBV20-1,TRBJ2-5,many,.,CSAIRPSAQETQYF,TGCAGTGCTATCAGGCCTAGCGCACAAGAGACCCAGTACTTC
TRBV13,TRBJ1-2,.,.,CASSLGRSYGYTF,TGTGCCAGCAGCTTAGGCAGGAGCTATGGCTACACCTTC
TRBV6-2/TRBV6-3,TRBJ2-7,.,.,CASIRGAYYEQYF,TGTGCCAGCATCAGGGGGGCCTATTACGAGCAGTACTTC
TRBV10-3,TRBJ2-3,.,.,CAISDISGRDTDTQYF,TGTGCCATCAGTGATATTAGTGGAAGGGACACAGATACGCAGTATTTT
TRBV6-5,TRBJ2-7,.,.,CASSRCGKAASYEQYF,TGTGCCAGCAGTCGCTGCGGAAAGGCTGCGTCTTACGAGCAGTACTTC
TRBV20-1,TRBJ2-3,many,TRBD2,CSAPAGGTDTQYF,TGCAGTGCACCAGCGGGAGGCACAGATACGCAGTATTTT
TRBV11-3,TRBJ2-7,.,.,CARSLFRYEQYF,TGTGCCAGAAGCTTATTTCGGTACGAGCAGTACTTC
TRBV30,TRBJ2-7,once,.,CTWSVSGVTEQYF,TGTACCTGGAGTGTCTCTGGGGTAACCGAGCAGTACTTC